These T cell receptor beta chains were read from a single sample in a study of T cells after yellow fever vaccination. MiXCR was run by TCRdb on the 5' RACE reads, yielding one entry per CDR3 protein. Of hundreds of thousands of distinct CDR3 sequences detected, 15% to 20% appear once; the ten largest clones hold 14%. This specimen was PBMCs, taken 15 days after the yellow fever booster vaccination. Receptor source: a man younger than 40 who received the YFV17D yellow fever vaccine. The CDR3 runs from the conserved cysteine through the conserved F or W. The D gene is left open where the match is weak. Size is omitted from some rows. Given values are once, few, many or a class for expanded clones.

v_call: TRBV11-2
d_call: TRBD2
clone_size: NA
j_call: TRBJ2-7
cdr3_aa: CASSPLGRGRSSSYEQYF
cdr3_nt: TGTGCCAGCAGCCCCCTCGGGAGGGGCCGATCAAGCTCCTACGAGCAGTACTTC

v_call: TRBV5-1
d_call: NA
clone_size: few
j_call: TRBJ2-1
cdr3_aa: CASSLATSWISYNEQFF
cdr3_nt: TGCGCCAGCAGCTTGGCCACTAGCTGGATTTCCTACAATGAGCAGTTCTTC

v_call: TRBV20-1
d_call: NA
clone_size: NA
j_call: TRBJ2-7
cdr3_aa: CSARDVQGRTGSYEQYF
cdr3_nt: TGCAGCGCTAGAGATGTCCAGGGAAGGACTGGCTCCTACGAGCAGTACTTC

v_call: TRBV6-2/TRBV6-3
d_call: TRBD2
clone_size: NA
j_call: TRBJ2-1
cdr3_aa: CASSLGTSGRTYNEQFF
cdr3_nt: TGTGCCAGCAGTCTCGGGACTAGCGGGAGAACTTACAATGAGCAGTTCTTC

v_call: TRBV24-1
d_call: TRBD2
clone_size: NA
j_call: TRBJ2-3
cdr3_aa: CAVSGGWITDTQYF
cdr3_nt: TGTGCCGTAAGCGGGGGATGGATAACAGATACGCAGTATTTT

v_call: TRBV2
d_call: NA
clone_size: NA
j_call: TRBJ2-2
cdr3_aa: CASSDFVATGELFF
cdr3_nt: TGTGCCAGCAGTGATTTCGTGGCGACGGGGGAGCTGTTTTTT

v_call: TRBV2
d_call: NA
clone_size: NA
j_call: TRBJ2-5
cdr3_aa: CASSEAFQETQYF
cdr3_nt: TGTGCCAGCAGTGAGGCATTCCAAGAGACCCAGTACTTC

v_call: TRBV5-1
d_call: TRBD1
clone_size: NA
j_call: TRBJ2-3
cdr3_aa: CASSLDVNRGLDMQYF
cdr3_nt: TGCGCCAGCAGCTTGGATGTAAACAGGGGGCTAGATATGCAGTATTTT

v_call: TRBV12-3/TRBV12-4
d_call: NA
clone_size: NA
j_call: TRBJ2-7
cdr3_aa: CASSLGQNKQYF
cdr3_nt: TGTGCCAGCAGTTTGGGCCAGAACAAGCAGTACTTC

v_call: TRBV6-2/TRBV6-3
d_call: NA
clone_size: few
j_call: TRBJ2-2
cdr3_aa: CASSYSRLLGTGELFF
cdr3_nt: TGTGCCAGCAGTTACTCGAGGCTTCTAGGCACCGGGGAGCTGTTTTTT

v_call: TRBV6-1
d_call: NA
clone_size: few
j_call: TRBJ2-7
cdr3_aa: CASSAGQYEQYF
cdr3_nt: TGTGCCAGCAGTGCAGGGCAGTACGAGCAGTACTTC

v_call: TRBV5-1
d_call: TRBD1
clone_size: few
j_call: TRBJ2-1
cdr3_aa: CASSLAYRGSYNEQFF
cdr3_nt: TGCGCCAGCAGCTTGGCCTACAGGGGGTCCTACAATGAGCAGTTCTTC

v_call: TRBV7-6
d_call: TRBD2
clone_size: few
j_call: TRBJ2-1
cdr3_aa: CASSVSEGAGLAPSSYNEQFF
cdr3_nt: TGTGCCAGCAGCGTATCCGAGGGAGCCGGACTAGCGCCTAGCTCCTACAATGAGCAGTTCTTC

v_call: TRBV20-1
d_call: NA
clone_size: few
j_call: TRBJ1-2
cdr3_aa: CSARDGQGYYGYTF
cdr3_nt: TGCAGTGCTAGAGATGGCCAGGGGTACTATGGCTACACCTTC

v_call: TRBV10-3
d_call: NA
clone_size: few
j_call: TRBJ2-2
cdr3_aa: CATGESGNTGELFF
cdr3_nt: TGTGCCACCGGGGAGTCAGGGAACACCGGGGAGCTGTTTTTT

v_call: TRBV29-1
d_call: NA
clone_size: NA
j_call: TRBJ1-1
cdr3_aa: CSVEGAGLGEAFF
cdr3_nt: TGCAGCGTTGAAGGTGCGGGTTTGGGTGAAGCTTTCTTT

v_call: TRBV9
d_call: NA
clone_size: few
j_call: TRBJ2-3
cdr3_aa: CASSVGASVSTDTQYF
cdr3_nt: TGTGCCAGCAGCGTAGGGGCTAGCGTAAGCACAGATACGCAGTATTTT

v_call: TRBV5-1
d_call: TRBD1
clone_size: NA
j_call: TRBJ2-7
cdr3_aa: CASSLDGQGFYEQYF
cdr3_nt: TGCGCCAGCAGCTTGGATGGACAGGGGTTTTACGAGCAGTACTTC

v_call: TRBV11-2
d_call: TRBD2
clone_size: NA
j_call: TRBJ2-5
cdr3_aa: CASSLRTSGSPDQETQYF
cdr3_nt: TGTGCCAGCAGCCTGAGGACTAGCGGGAGCCCTGATCAAGAGACCCAGTACTTC

v_call: TRBV20-1
d_call: TRBD2
clone_size: few
j_call: TRBJ2-1
cdr3_aa: CSATLAGGPGEQFF
cdr3_nt: TGCAGTGCTACCCTAGCGGGAGGGCCAGGGGAGCAGTTCTTC

v_call: TRBV27
d_call: TRBD2
clone_size: NA
j_call: TRBJ2-5
cdr3_aa: CASSELAGVVETLYF
cdr3_nt: TGTGCCAGCAGTGAACTAGCGGGAGTCGTAGAGACCCTGTACTTC

v_call: TRBV5-1
d_call: NA
clone_size: NA
j_call: TRBJ1-4
cdr3_aa: CASSLGQSITNEKLFF
cdr3_nt: TGCGCCAGCAGCTTGGGACAGTCAATAACTAATGAAAAACTGTTTTTT

v_call: TRBV12-3/TRBV12-4
d_call: NA
clone_size: few
j_call: TRBJ2-5
cdr3_aa: CASSFLAIGGAGTQYF
cdr3_nt: TGTGCCAGCAGTTTTCTGGCGATTGGAGGAGCGGGGACCCAGTACTTC

v_call: TRBV14
d_call: NA
clone_size: NA
j_call: TRBJ1-5
cdr3_aa: CASSAFGNQPQHF
cdr3_nt: TGTGCCAGCAGCGCCTTTGGCAATCAGCCCCAGCATTTT

v_call: TRBV6-1
d_call: NA
clone_size: NA
j_call: TRBJ2-3
cdr3_aa: CASSTRSRTDTQYF
cdr3_nt: TGTGCCAGCAGCACTAGGAGCCGCACAGATACGCAGTATTTT

v_call: TRBV12-3/TRBV12-4
d_call: NA
clone_size: NA
j_call: TRBJ2-1
cdr3_aa: CASSRTTDEQFF
cdr3_nt: TGTGCCAGCAGCCGGACCACCGACGAGCAGTTCTTC

v_call: TRBV5-1
d_call: NA
clone_size: few
j_call: TRBJ1-1
cdr3_aa: CASSLAADMNTEAFF
cdr3_nt: TGCGCCAGCAGCTTGGCCGCCGACATGAACACTGAAGCTTTCTTT

v_call: TRBV4-2
d_call: NA
clone_size: NA
j_call: TRBJ2-3
cdr3_aa: CASCRDWNTDTQYF
cdr3_nt: TGTGCCAGCTGCCGGGACTGGAACACAGATACGCAGTATTTT

v_call: TRBV24-1
d_call: TRBD2
clone_size: few
j_call: TRBJ2-1
cdr3_aa: CATSVASGSYEQFF
cdr3_nt: TGTGCCACCAGTGTAGCTAGCGGGAGCTATGAGCAGTTCTTC

v_call: TRBV6-2/TRBV6-3
d_call: NA
clone_size: NA
j_call: TRBJ2-5
cdr3_aa: CASSSRGATDLETQYF
cdr3_nt: TGTGCCAGCAGTTCGAGAGGGGCCACGGACCTAGAGACCCAGTACTTC

v_call: TRBV7-2
d_call: NA
clone_size: NA
j_call: TRBJ2-1
cdr3_aa: CASSSLRVEQFF
cdr3_nt: TGTGCCAGCAGCTCACTCAGAGTGGAGCAGTTCTTC

v_call: TRBV7-2
d_call: TRBD1
clone_size: few
j_call: TRBJ1-5
cdr3_aa: CASSLGRGLGNQPQHF
cdr3_nt: TGTGCCAGCAGCTTAGGTAGGGGGCTCGGCAATCAGCCCCAGCATTTT

v_call: TRBV29-1
d_call: NA
clone_size: NA
j_call: TRBJ2-7
cdr3_aa: CSVDEGSYEQYF
cdr3_nt: TGCAGCGTTGATGAGGGTTCCTACGAGCAGTACTTC

v_call: TRBV5-8
d_call: NA
clone_size: NA
j_call: TRBJ1-2
cdr3_aa: CASMAFRDYGYTF
cdr3_nt: TGTGCCAGTATGGCGTTTCGGGACTATGGCTACACCTTC

v_call: TRBV7-9
d_call: NA
clone_size: few
j_call: TRBJ2-2
cdr3_aa: CASSFETTGELFF
cdr3_nt: TGTGCCAGCAGCTTTGAGACCACCGGGGAGCTGTTTTTT

v_call: TRBV20-1
d_call: NA
clone_size: few
j_call: TRBJ2-7
cdr3_aa: CSATPSGYEQYF
cdr3_nt: TGCAGTGCTACCCCATCGGGTTACGAGCAGTACTTC

v_call: TRBV5-1
d_call: TRBD2
clone_size: few
j_call: TRBJ2-1
cdr3_aa: CASSPASGRFVVDEQFF
cdr3_nt: TGCGCCAGCAGCCCCGCTAGCGGGAGGTTCGTCGTAGATGAGCAGTTCTTC

v_call: TRBV20-1
d_call: TRBD1
clone_size: few
j_call: TRBJ2-5
cdr3_aa: CSAIRQGRGETQYF
cdr3_nt: TGCAGTGCTATCAGACAGGGAAGAGGCGAGACCCAGTACTTC

v_call: TRBV24-1
d_call: NA
clone_size: NA
j_call: TRBJ2-7
cdr3_aa: CATSDHRGVGDQDTYEQYF
cdr3_nt: TGTGCCACCAGTGATCACCGGGGCGTCGGGGACCAAGACACCTACGAGCAGTACTTC

v_call: TRBV19
d_call: TRBD2
clone_size: NA
j_call: TRBJ2-7
cdr3_aa: CASSLATSGSSYEQYF
cdr3_nt: TGTGCCAGTAGTTTGGCTACTAGCGGGTCGTCCTACGAGCAGTACTTC